Below are 14 T cell receptor beta chains sequenced from a single sample in a study of Ad26.COV2.S vaccination and SARS-CoV-2 variants. The assay was immunoSEQ multiplex PCR, and TCRdb's table has in-frame clones only and misses some. The sample has some 410,000 clones; approximately 92% are singletons. Documented treatment: roughly 19 received Ad26.COV2.S at low or high dose, single or two shots; about five received placebo; per-sample allocation not given. At day 63 after the first vaccine or placebo injection, samples were drawn. Sample: peripheral blood, taken in a trial of Ad26.COV2.S vaccine versus placebo. Receptor source: a person aged 18-65 years who received the Ad26.COV2.S COVID-19 vaccine or a placebo.

J is TRBJ1-5 and V is TRBV19; D is undetermined. CDR3 size: 13 residues. V dropped 7 bases and J dropped 2 bases, with 9 bases sitting between them. Germline V gives CDR1 LNHDA, CDR2 SQIVND (reference sequence). The CDR3 reads CASTASRNQPQHF. The DNA of the CDR3 is TGTGCCAGTACAGCGAGTCGCAATCAGCCCCAGCATTTT.

The V call is TRBV3-1 (or the pseudogene TRBV3-2), the J call TRBJ2-7; weak D call: TRBD1 (5 bases). This CDR3 region has 14 residues. Trimming stripped 3 bases from V and 5 bases from J, with 14 bases between. Germline CDR1 LGHDT, CDR2 YNNKEL (reference sequence). CDR3 DNA: TGTGCCAGCAGCCAGGACATTTTGGTCCACGAGCAGTACTTC. Encoded protein: CASSQDILVHEQYF.

This rearrangement joins TRBV9 to TRBJ2-5; 10 positions match TRBD2. With V trimmed by 2 bases and J by 1 base, 11 bases remained unmatched. This CDR3 comprises 18 residues. Per germline, CDR1 SGDLS and CDR2 YYNGEE. CDR3 sequence reads: CASSVGGSSGGFQETQYF. CDR3 DNA sequence: TGTGCCAGCAGCGTCGGAGGCAGTAGCGGGGGGTTCCAAGAGACCCAGTACTTC.

The V and J genes are TRBV3-1 (or the pseudogene TRBV3-2) and TRBJ1-2; perhaps TRBD1 as D (6 bases). Trimming stripped 1 base from V and 3 bases from J, with 15 bases between. Germline CDR1 reads LGHDT; CDR2 reads YNNKEL (reference sequence). The CDR3 runs 16 residues. DNA of the CDR3: TGTGCCAGCAGCCAAGTTTCCCTGGGGGGCTACTATGGCTACACCTTC. It specifies CASSQVSLGGYYGYTF.

This sequence joins TRBV7-2 and TRBJ2-5; 9 bases agree with TRBD1. Germline V gene sequence: CDR1 SGHTA, CDR2 FQGNSA. The CDR3 spans 14 residues. V lost 5 bases to trimming and J lost 5 bases; unmatched junction nucleotides: 6. The CDR3 sequence is CASSPGQGLETQYF. CDR3 bases: TGTGCCAGCAGCCCGGGACAGGGATTGGAGACCCAGTACTTC.

The V call is TRBV5-4, the J call TRBJ1-6, with a possible D match to TRBD1 (5 bases). The length of the CDR3 is 16 residues. Germline V lookup: CDR1 SGHNT, CDR2 YYREEE (reference sequence). Trimming stripped 6 bases from V and 6 bases from J, with 19 bases between. CDR3: CASTSRRDGPNSPLHF. The CDR3 region has the DNA TGTGCCAGCACCAGCCGGCGGGACGGTCCTAATTCACCCCTCCACTTT.

The V gene is TRBV21-1, the J gene TRBJ2-3; the table's D call, TRBD2, was not checked against the DNA. TRBV21-1 is classified as a pseudogene. This CDR3 region has 15 residues. Here the CDR3 reads CASSKGGGRTDTQYF. CDR3 DNA sequence: TGTGCCAGCAGCAAAGGCGGGGGGCGCACAGATACGCAGTATTTT.

The genes are TRBV3-1 (or the pseudogene TRBV3-2) and TRBJ2-1, with TRBD1 as a possible D gene (5 bases). In germline, CDR1 is LGHDT, CDR2 YNNKEL (reference sequence). The CDR3 length is 14 residues. Trimming shortened V by 0 bases and J by 6 bases, and 9 bases separated the two germline ends. The CDR3 DNA follows: TGTGCCAGCAGCCAAGAAACAGGAAGCAATGAGCAGTTCTTC. Amino acid sequence: CASSQETGSNEQFF.

The chain carries TRBV4-3 and TRBJ2-1; 12 positions agree with TRBD2. V gave up 0 bases and J gave up 6 bases; unmatched junction bases: 6. The CDR3 covers 17 residues. Germline V lookup: CDR1 LGHNA, CDR2 YSLEER. CDR3 sequence (DNA): TGCGCCAGCAGCCAAGATTGGCTAGCGGGGGGGGGCAATGAGCAGTTCTTC. This sequence encodes CASSQDWLAGGGNEQFF.

The gene calls are TRBV27 and TRBJ1-1, with 10 bases that match TRBD1. The CDR3 contains 16 residues. In germline, CDR1 is MNHEY, CDR2 SMNVEV (reference sequence). Trimming removed 5 bases from V and 1 base from J; junction bases left unmatched: 7. The CDR3 spells CASSLFRQGANTEAFF. In DNA, the CDR3 is TGTGCCAGCAGTCTATTCCGACAGGGGGCGAACACTGAAGCTTTCTTT.

This chain joins TRBV24-1 and TRBJ2-5; D gene uncertain. V was pared by 2 bases and J by 2 bases, with 14 bases between. This CDR3 is built from 16 residues. Germline V gene data show CDR1 as KGHDR and CDR2 as SFDVKD. The CDR3 is CATSDYGPPTQETQYF. For the CDR3, the DNA is TGTGCCACCAGTGATTACGGGCCCCCAACACAAGAGACCCAGTACTTC.

The chain has TRBV11-2 and TRBJ2-3; D tentatively reads TRBD1 or TRBD2 (5 bases each). Germline CDR1 is SGHAT and CDR2 is FQNNGV. CDR3 length: 15 amino acids. V was clipped by 2 bases and J by 2 bases, with 11 bases between them. The CDR3 region is CASSLSGRDTDTQYF. Here the CDR3 DNA reads TGTGCCAGCAGCTTATCGGGACGGGACACAGATACGCAGTATTTT.

V usage is TRBV6-5 and J usage is TRBJ1-5; D is uncertain. The V gene's germline CDR1 is MNHEY and CDR2 SVGAGI. This CDR3 has 15 residues. Deletions cut 5 bases from V and 0 bases from J, with 11 bases between. DNA of the CDR3: TGTGCCAGCAGTCGCGACGGACTTAGCAATCAGCCCCAGCATTTT. Its translation: CASSRDGLSNQPQHF.

This chain links TRBV5-6 with TRBJ1-2; no reliable D call. Trimming shortened V by 4 bases and J by 2 bases, and 9 bases separated the two germline ends. Germline V CDR1 and CDR2: SGHDT, YYEEEE. The CDR3 is 13 amino acids. The CDR3 region is CASSTPGNYGYTF. CDR3 nucleotides: TGTGCCAGCAGCACCCCGGGGAACTATGGCTACACCTTC.